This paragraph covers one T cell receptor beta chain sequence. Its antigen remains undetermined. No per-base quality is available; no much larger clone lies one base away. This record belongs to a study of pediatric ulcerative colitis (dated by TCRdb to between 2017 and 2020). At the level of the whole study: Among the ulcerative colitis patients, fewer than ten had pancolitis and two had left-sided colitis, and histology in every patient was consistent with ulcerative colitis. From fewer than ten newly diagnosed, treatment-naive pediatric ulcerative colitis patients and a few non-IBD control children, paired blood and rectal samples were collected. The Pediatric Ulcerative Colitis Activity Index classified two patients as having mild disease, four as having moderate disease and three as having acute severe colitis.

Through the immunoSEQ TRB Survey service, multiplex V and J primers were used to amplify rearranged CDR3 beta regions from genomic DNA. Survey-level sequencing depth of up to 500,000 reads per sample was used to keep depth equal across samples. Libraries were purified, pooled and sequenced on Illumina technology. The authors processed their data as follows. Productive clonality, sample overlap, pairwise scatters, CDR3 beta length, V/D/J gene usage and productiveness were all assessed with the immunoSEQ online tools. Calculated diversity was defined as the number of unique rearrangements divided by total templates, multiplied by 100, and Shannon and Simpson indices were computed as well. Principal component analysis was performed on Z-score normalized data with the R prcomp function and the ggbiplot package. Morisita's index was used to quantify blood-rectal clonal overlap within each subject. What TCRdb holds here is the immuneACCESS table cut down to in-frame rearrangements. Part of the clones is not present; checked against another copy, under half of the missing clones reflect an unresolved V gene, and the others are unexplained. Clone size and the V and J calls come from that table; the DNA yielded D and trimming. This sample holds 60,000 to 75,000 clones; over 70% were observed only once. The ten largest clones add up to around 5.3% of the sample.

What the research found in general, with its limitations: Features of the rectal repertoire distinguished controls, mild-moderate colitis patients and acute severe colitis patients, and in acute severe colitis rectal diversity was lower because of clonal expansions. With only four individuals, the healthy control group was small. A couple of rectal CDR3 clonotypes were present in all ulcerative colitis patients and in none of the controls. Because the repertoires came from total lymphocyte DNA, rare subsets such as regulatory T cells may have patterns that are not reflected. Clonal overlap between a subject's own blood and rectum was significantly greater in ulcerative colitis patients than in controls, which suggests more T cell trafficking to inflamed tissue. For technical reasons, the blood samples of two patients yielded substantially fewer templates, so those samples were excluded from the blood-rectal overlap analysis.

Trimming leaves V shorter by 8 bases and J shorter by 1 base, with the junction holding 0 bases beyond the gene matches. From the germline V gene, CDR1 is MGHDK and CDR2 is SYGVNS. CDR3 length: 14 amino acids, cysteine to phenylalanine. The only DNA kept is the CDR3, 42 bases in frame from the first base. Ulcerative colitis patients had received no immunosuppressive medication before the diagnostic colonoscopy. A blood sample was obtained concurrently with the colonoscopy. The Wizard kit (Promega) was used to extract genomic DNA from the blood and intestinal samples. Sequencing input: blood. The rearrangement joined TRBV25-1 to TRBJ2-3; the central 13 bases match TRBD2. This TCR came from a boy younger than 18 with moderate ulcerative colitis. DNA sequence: TGTGCCAGCGGACTAGCGGGGGGCACAGATACGCAGTATTTT. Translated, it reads CASGLAGGTDTQYF.